The present entry profiles one T cell receptor (beta chain) with its context. This sample is part of a study of regulatory T cells in long-lasting Graves disease. The wider study: With positive TSH receptor antibodies and over 5 years of antithyroid drugs, Graves' disease was considered persistent.

To make TCR beta libraries, researchers used iRepertoire HTBI primers and Arm-PCR of CDR3 regions. Each CDR3 protein is one row after TCRdb ran MiXCR on the multiplex PCR reads. The data show about 290,000 distinct CDR3 sequences, 20% to 25% seen once. The CDR3 spans 17 residues. With 4 bases clipped from V and 5 bases from J, the junction kept 16 bases outside the gene matches. Germline V CDR1 and CDR2: DFQATT, SNEGSKA (reference sequence). Time point indicated: persistent/refractory GD, antithyroid drugs over 5 years with positive TRAb. Preparation of the TCR library used RNA extracted from PBMCs. Xi'an, China, was home to the endocrinology department that provided patients.

The V gene is TRBV20-1, the J gene TRBJ2-2; 7 positions match TRBD2. The source is a female donor with Graves disease. This sample comprised peripheral blood mononuclear cells (PBMCs), obtained when the disease was refractory, from a patient treated with antithyroid drugs. The CDR3 loop is CSATGRFTSVVTGELFF. The CDR3 DNA is TGCAGTGCTACCGGGAGGTTTACTAGCGTAGTAACCGGGGAGCTGTTTTTT.